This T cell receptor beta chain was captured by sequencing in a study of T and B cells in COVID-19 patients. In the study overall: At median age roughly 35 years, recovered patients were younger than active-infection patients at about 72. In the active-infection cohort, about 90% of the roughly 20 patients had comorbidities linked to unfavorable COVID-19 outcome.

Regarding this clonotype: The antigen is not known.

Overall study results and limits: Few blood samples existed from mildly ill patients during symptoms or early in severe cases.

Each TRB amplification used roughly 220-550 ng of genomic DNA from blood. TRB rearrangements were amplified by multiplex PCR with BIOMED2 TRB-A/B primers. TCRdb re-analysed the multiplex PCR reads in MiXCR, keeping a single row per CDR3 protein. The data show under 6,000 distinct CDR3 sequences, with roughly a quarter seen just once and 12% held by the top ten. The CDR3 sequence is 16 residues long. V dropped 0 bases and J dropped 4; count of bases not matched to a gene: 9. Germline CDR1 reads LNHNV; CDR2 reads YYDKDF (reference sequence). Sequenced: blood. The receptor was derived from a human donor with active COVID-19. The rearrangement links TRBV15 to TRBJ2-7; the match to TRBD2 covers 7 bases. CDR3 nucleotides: TGTGCCACCAGCAGAGATTCTAGACTAGCTAGATACGAGCAGTACTTC. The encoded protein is CATSRDSRLARYEQYF.